One and the same sample provided the 27 T cell receptor beta chains below, sequenced in a study of T-cell memory formation after mild COVID-19 (dated by TCRdb to the early 2020s). The library was produced with 5' RACE. Sequencing relied on an Illumina NovaSeq 6000. Using fastp at Q25 and MiXCR, TCRdb reprocessed the public reads and kept productive beta chains. Each entry merges the rows of one CDR3 protein and shows their most common DNA and genes. The sample profile shows approximately 580,000 distinct CDR3 sequences; roughly 21% of them were found once. Under 15% of the sample is taken by the ten largest. Sequencing was performed on PBMCs or a T cell subset sorted from them (not recorded which). These receptors were obtained from an adult woman who had mild COVID-19 (a few samples of this study predate the infection). The sample titles of this study are shuffled in the database, so cell type and time point are left out; the donor was told from shared clones.

The chain has TRBV20-1 and TRBJ1-5, with D maybe TRBD1 (6 bases). Germline V gene sequence: CDR1 DFQATT, CDR2 SNEGSKA (reference sequence). The CDR3 has 12 amino acids. Deletions cut 3 bases from V and 4 bases from J, with 7 bases between. The CDR3 DNA reads TGCAGTGCTAGGGGGGCTAATCAGCCCCAGCATTTT. Amino acid sequence: CSARGANQPQHF.

This clonotype appeared a few times. The J gene is TRBJ1-1, the V gene TRBV7-9; D ambiguous. This CDR3 spans 11 amino acids. Germline CDR1 and CDR2: SEHNR and FQNEAQ (reference sequence). Trimming took off 8 bases at V and 8 bases at J, with 12 bases between the two ends. In DNA, the CDR3 is TGTGCCAGCTTCAGGCTTGGGGAAGCTTTCTTT. Protein: CASFRLGEAFF.

This chain joins TRBV20-1 and TRBJ1-3, with D hard to call. Germline V lookup: CDR1 DFQATT, CDR2 SNEGSKA (reference sequence). The CDR3 is 13 amino acids. Deletions cut 3 bases from V and 4 bases from J, with 10 bases between. The CDR3 loop is CSASPGLGNTIYF. The CDR3 nucleotides read TGCAGTGCTAGCCCGGGCCTAGGAAACACCATATATTTT.

The genes are TRBV6-1 and TRBJ1-2; 7 nucleotides agree with TRBD1. V trimming: 7 bases; J trimming: 2 bases; junction bases outside the gene matches: 13. The CDR3 sequence is 16 residues long. Germline-derived CDR1 and CDR2 are MNHNS and SASEGT. CDR3 loop: CASIPDHRGGNYGYTF. The CDR3 region has the DNA TGTGCCAGCATCCCTGACCACAGGGGAGGGAACTATGGCTACACCTTC.

This rearrangement joins TRBV7-2 to TRBJ2-1, with 12 bases lining up with TRBD2. The CDR3 sequence is 15 residues long. The germline V gene encodes CDR1 SGHTA and CDR2 FQGNSA. Unmatched junction bases numbered 6, after V lost 4 bases and J lost 8 bases. This chain's CDR3 is CASSWTSGVGDEQFF. The CDR3 DNA is TGTGCCAGCAGCTGGACTAGCGGGGTTGGTGATGAGCAGTTCTTC.

The V and J genes are TRBV2 and TRBJ1-5; D unresolved. V was pared by 1 base and J by 1 base, with 8 bases between. Germline V gene sequence: CDR1 SNHLY, CDR2 FYNNEI. The CDR3 is 15 residues long. DNA of the CDR3: TGTGCCAGCAGTGAAGAAATCTGGAGCAATCAGCCCCAGCATTTT. Protein: CASSEEIWSNQPQHF.

In this sample, this clonotype turned up a few times. The J gene is TRBJ2-3, the V gene TRBV29-1; D uncertain. The CDR3 runs to 13 residues. Germline V lookup: CDR1 SQVTM, CDR2 ANQGSEA. V shed 6 bases and J shed 2 bases, with 12 bases lying between them. CDR3 sequence reads: CSVTIDTTDTQYF. The CDR3 DNA reads TGCAGCGTCACCATCGACACCACAGATACGCAGTATTTT.

The chain recombines TRBV7-9 with TRBJ1-1; 7 nucleotides match TRBD1. J lost 8 bases, V lost 5 bases, and 8 bases had no gene match. The CDR3 is made up of 13 amino acids. Germline-derived CDR1 and CDR2 are SEHNR and FQNEAQ (reference sequence). The CDR3 nucleotides read TGTGCCAGCAGCCGATCCGGGGACAGAGAAGCTTTCTTT. Protein product: CASSRSGDREAFF.

CDR3 residues: CASSPTGGQTEAFF. CDR3 sequence (DNA): TGTGCCAGCTCACCAACGGGGGGGCAAACTGAAGCTTTCTTT. The chain uses TRBV18 and TRBJ1-1, with D tentatively TRBD1 (6 bases). V lost 2 bases, J lost 5 bases, and 12 bases lay in between. Per germline, CDR1 KGHSH and CDR2 LQKENI. CDR3 length: 14 amino acids.

There are a few counts of this clonotype. This chain connects TRBV5-1 to TRBJ1-1, with TRBD1 as a possible D gene (6 bases). Trimming left V 5 bases short and J 8 bases short, with 13 bases between. This CDR3 has 12 residues. Germline V CDR1 and CDR2: SGHRS, YFSETQ. The DNA of the CDR3 is TGCGCCAGCAGTCAACAGGGTCGGGAAGCTTTCTTT. Protein product: CASSQQGREAFF.

A few counts support this clonotype. The chain couples TRBV29-1 to TRBJ2-3; 9 bases fit TRBD2. The CDR3 sequence is 14 residues long. Germline V gives CDR1 SQVTM, CDR2 ANQGSEA. V lost 3 bases to trimming and J lost 0 bases; unmatched junction nucleotides: 1. The CDR3 DNA sequence: TGCAGCGTTGACCTAGCGGGGAGCACAGATACGCAGTATTTT. Translation: CSVDLAGSTDTQYF.

The chain links TRBV24-1 to TRBJ2-5; D remains unclear. Germline V gene sequence: CDR1 KGHDR, CDR2 SFDVKD. The CDR3 has 13 residues. The V and J ends lost 4 bases and 8 bases respectively, with 13 bases between them. CDR3 residues: CATSDHPVETQYF. The CDR3 DNA follows: TGTGCCACCAGTGACCACCCCGTGGAAACCCAGTACTTC.

The rearrangement links TRBV20-1 to TRBJ1-2; D uncertain. V lost 6 bases to trimming and J lost 7 bases, with 18 bases between them. Germline CDR1 DFQATT, CDR2 SNEGSKA (reference sequence). The CDR3 is made up of 13 amino acids. CDR3 coding DNA: TGCAGTGCCCGAGTGCCAGCGGGAGGTGGCTACACCTTC. It encodes CSARVPAGGGYTF.

A few counts support this clonotype. The chain combines TRBV12-3 or TRBV12-4 with TRBJ2-7; TRBD2 aligns across 11 bases. This CDR3 is built from 15 residues. The V segment lost 5 bases and the J segment 4 bases; nucleotides outside the gene matches: 7. CDR3 bases: TGTGCCAGCAGTGTTACTAGCGGGAGCTTGTACGAGCAGTACTTC. Its translation is CASSVTSGSLYEQYF.

This clonotype was picked up a small number of times. The rearrangement links TRBV7-9 to TRBJ2-7; 12 nucleotides align to TRBD2. V trimming: 5 bases; J trimming: 7 bases; junction bases outside the gene matches: 12. The CDR3 runs 16 residues. Germline V lookup: CDR1 SEHNR, CDR2 FQNEAQ (reference sequence). The CDR3 spells CASSAGTSGSPGEQYF. CDR3 DNA: TGTGCCAGCAGCGCCGGGACTAGCGGGTCACCGGGGGAGCAGTACTTC.

This clonotype was counted between two and nine times. The genes are TRBV5-1 and TRBJ1-1; D is unclear. Deletions cut 0 bases from V and 3 bases from J, with 18 bases between. The CDR3 loop spans 17 amino acids. Germline V gene sequence: CDR1 SGHRS, CDR2 YFSETQ. The CDR3 is CASSLDVDRASHTEAFF. CDR3 coding DNA: TGCGCCAGCAGCTTGGATGTGGACCGAGCCAGTCACACTGAAGCTTTCTTT.

This clonotype was recorded a few times. J is TRBJ2-1 and V is TRBV29-1, with D possibly called TRBD1 or TRBD2 (7 bases each). V was pared by 3 bases and J by 4 bases, with 13 bases between. This CDR3 contains 14 residues. Germline-derived CDR1 and CDR2 are SQVTM and ANQGSEA. CDR3 residues: CSVEAGGDYNEQFF. The CDR3 DNA reads as TGCAGCGTTGAGGCAGGGGGGGATTACAATGAGCAGTTCTTC.

This sequence joins TRBV7-9 and TRBJ2-5; 8 positions agree with TRBD2. Germline-derived CDR1 and CDR2 are SEHNR and FQNEAQ (reference sequence). The CDR3 length is 15 residues. V was clipped by 2 bases and J by 5 bases; unmatched bases: 7. The CDR3 region has the DNA TGTGCCAGCAGCTTACTCGAGGGGACTAGGGAGACCCAGTACTTC. This translates into CASSLLEGTRETQYF.

The V call is TRBV7-9, the J call TRBJ2-5; D remains ambiguous. In germline, CDR1 is SEHNR, CDR2 FQNEAQ (reference sequence). This CDR3 comprises 13 residues. V was trimmed by 5 bases and J by 1 base, leaving 8 bases between them. CDR3: CASSHNTQETQYF. Written as DNA, the CDR3 is TGTGCCAGCAGCCATAACACCCAAGAGACCCAGTACTTC.

Only a few counts were recorded for this clonotype. The chain is built from TRBV27 and TRBJ2-1; D unclear. CDR3 length: 13 residues. Trimming took 4 bases from V and 5 from J, leaving 9 bases between them. Germline CDR1 and CDR2: MNHEY and SMNVEV (reference sequence). The DNA of the CDR3 is TGTGCCAGCAGTTGGGGTGTAAACAATGAGCAGTTCTTC. It translates to CASSWGVNNEQFF.

The chain has TRBV7-2 and TRBJ2-1; tentatively, D is TRBD1 (5 bases). CDR3 length: 17 residues. Between the trimmed V and J ends, which lost 3 bases and 10 bases, there was a span of 25 bases. The germline gives CDR1 SGHTA, CDR2 FQGNSA. The CDR3 DNA reads as TGTGCCAGCAGCTTTGAAGGGAATCTCATAAGGCCAGGGGAGCAGTTCTTC. It encodes CASSFEGNLIRPGEQFF.

The chain has TRBV4-1 and TRBJ2-1, with TRBD1 matching over 11 bases. J lost 5 bases, V lost 1 base, and 10 bases had no gene match. Germline V gene sequence: CDR1 MGHRA, CDR2 YSYEKL. The CDR3 is 18 residues long. CDR3 residues: CASSQARPGQGGNNEQFF. In DNA form, the CDR3 reads TGCGCCAGCAGCCAAGCCCGCCCGGGACAGGGGGGGAACAATGAGCAGTTCTTC.

The chain has TRBV12-3 or TRBV12-4 and TRBJ1-5; 11 nucleotides line up with TRBD1. CDR3 length: 16 amino acids. V shed 5 bases and J 0 bases; nucleotides not matched to a gene: 3. The CDR3 sequence: CASSGQGANSNQPQHF. CDR3 sequence (DNA): TGTGCCAGCAGTGGACAGGGGGCTAATAGCAATCAGCCCCAGCATTTT.

The V gene is TRBV12-3 or TRBV12-4, the J gene TRBJ2-7; the match to TRBD1 covers 9 bases. V shed 7 bases and J 11 bases; nucleotides not matched to a gene: 9. This CDR3 is built from 12 residues. The chain's CDR3 is CASKPGTGPEYF. The CDR3 bases are TGTGCCAGCAAGCCCGGGACAGGGCCTGAGTACTTC.

CDR3 region: CASSLERYDTDTQYF. The CDR3 DNA is TGTGCCAGCAGCTTGGAGAGGTACGACACAGATACGCAGTATTTT. V usage is TRBV5-5 and J usage is TRBJ2-3; D is uncertain. Trimming shortened V by 0 bases and J by 2 bases, and 10 bases separated the two germline ends. Per germline, CDR1 SGHKS and CDR2 YYEKEE (reference sequence). The CDR3 is made up of 15 amino acids.

V is TRBV20-1 and J is TRBJ2-3; D possibly corresponds to TRBD2 (6 bases). Trimming removed 1 base from V and 0 bases from J, with 14 bases in between. Germline CDR1 and CDR2: DFQATT and SNEGSKA (reference sequence). The CDR3 has 16 amino acids. Here the CDR3 DNA reads TGCAGTGCTAGAGGAACTAGCAGCAAGAGCACAGATACGCAGTATTTT. Amino acids: CSARGTSSKSTDTQYF.

DNA for the CDR3: TGTGCCTCCCGGGAGGTATCTGGACTAGTGTTCTTC. Protein product: CASREVSGLVFF. The genes are TRBV6-6 and TRBJ2-1; 7 positions agree with TRBD2. Germline V gene sequence: CDR1 MNHNY, CDR2 SVGAGI (reference sequence). Trimming cost V 11 bases and J 15 bases; bases outside gene matches: 16. The CDR3 contains 12 residues.